Reported below is one T cell receptor beta chain. The data stem from a study of shared T cell receptors in the human thymus. This table comes from immunoSEQ multiplex PCR, and its TCRdb copy is limited to in-frame clones, with some not included. The table includes some 700,000 clones, roughly 90% detected once. This CDR3 comprises 15 residues. V dropped 4 bases and J dropped 2 bases, with 11 bases sitting between them. Germline-derived CDR1 and CDR2 are MNHEY and SMNVEV (reference sequence). These same data were also listed under a study on human thymus T cells. This second study notes: All donors were healthy Finnish infants who were undergoing corrective surgery to treat congenital heart defects. Thymic material originated from resections removed in the course of corrective heart surgery. There were highly overlapping thymic repertoires among unrelated individuals, as related research reported.

The sequence was collected from a boy less than two years old with a congenital heart defect. Sample: thymocytes. The chain has TRBV27 and TRBJ2-2; D may be TRBD1 (5 bases). The CDR3 is CASSSQADNTGELFF. The CDR3 bases are TGTGCCAGCAGTTCACAGGCCGATAACACCGGGGAGCTGTTTTTT.